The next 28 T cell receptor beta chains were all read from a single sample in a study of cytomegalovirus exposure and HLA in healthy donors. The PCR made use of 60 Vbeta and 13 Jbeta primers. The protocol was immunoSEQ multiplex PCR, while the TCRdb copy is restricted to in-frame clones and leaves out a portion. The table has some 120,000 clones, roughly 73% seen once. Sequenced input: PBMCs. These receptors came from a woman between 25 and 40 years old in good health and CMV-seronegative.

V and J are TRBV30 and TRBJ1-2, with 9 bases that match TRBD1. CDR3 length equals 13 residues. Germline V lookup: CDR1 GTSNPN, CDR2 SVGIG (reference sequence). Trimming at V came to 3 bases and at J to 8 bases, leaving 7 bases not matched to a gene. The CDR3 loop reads CAWRDRGKGGYTF. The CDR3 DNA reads TGTGCCTGGAGGGACAGGGGAAAGGGCGGCTACACCTTC.

CDR3 DNA sequence: TGTGCCAGCAGCTTCTCGGGGGGCATGGGGTCACCCCTCCACTTT. Protein sequence: CASSFSGGMGSPLHF. The gene calls are TRBV7-9 and TRBJ1-6; D perhaps matches TRBD1 (6 bases). The CDR3 spans 15 residues. V dropped 3 bases and J dropped 10 bases, with 16 bases sitting between them. Germline assignment: CDR1 SEHNR and CDR2 FQNEAQ (reference sequence).

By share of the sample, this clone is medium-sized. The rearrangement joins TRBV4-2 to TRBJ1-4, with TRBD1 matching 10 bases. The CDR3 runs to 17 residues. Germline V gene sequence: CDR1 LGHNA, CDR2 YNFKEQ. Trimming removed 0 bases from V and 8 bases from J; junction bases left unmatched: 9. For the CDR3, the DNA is TGTGCCAGCAGCCAAGATACCCCCGGACAGGGGGGGGAAAAACTGTTTTTT. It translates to CASSQDTPGQGGEKLFF.

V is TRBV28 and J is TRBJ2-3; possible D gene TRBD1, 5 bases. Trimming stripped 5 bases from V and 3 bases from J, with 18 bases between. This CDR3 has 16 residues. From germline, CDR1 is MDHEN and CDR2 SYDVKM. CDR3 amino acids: CASSPWTLRRTDTQYF. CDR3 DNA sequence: TGTGCCAGCAGTCCATGGACATTACGGCGGACAGATACGCAGTATTTT.

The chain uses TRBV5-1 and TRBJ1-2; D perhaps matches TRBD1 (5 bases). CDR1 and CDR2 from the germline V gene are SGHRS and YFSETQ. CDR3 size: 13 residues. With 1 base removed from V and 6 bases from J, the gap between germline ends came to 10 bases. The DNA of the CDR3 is TGCGCCAGCAGCTTGTCTGGGGGGAATGGCTACACCTTC. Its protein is CASSLSGGNGYTF.

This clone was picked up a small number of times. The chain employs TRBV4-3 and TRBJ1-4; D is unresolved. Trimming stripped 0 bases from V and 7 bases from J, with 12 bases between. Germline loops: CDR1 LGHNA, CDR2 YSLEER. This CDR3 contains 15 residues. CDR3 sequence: CASSQDPSTGEKLFF. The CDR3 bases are TGCGCCAGCAGCCAAGATCCAAGTACGGGTGAAAAACTGTTTTTT.

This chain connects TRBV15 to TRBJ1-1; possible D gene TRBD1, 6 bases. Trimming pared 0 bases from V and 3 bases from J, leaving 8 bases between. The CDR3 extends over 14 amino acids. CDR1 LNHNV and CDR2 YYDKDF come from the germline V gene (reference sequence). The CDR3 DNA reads TGTGCCACCAGCAGAGACCAGGGGTACACTGAAGCTTTCTTT. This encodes CATSRDQGYTEAFF. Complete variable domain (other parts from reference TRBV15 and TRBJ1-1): DAMVIQNPRYQVTQFGKPVTLSCSQTLNHNVMYWYQQKSSQAPKLLFHYYDKDFNNEADTPDNFQSRRPNTSFCFLDIRSPGLGDTAMYLCATSRDQGYTEAFFGQGTRLTVV.

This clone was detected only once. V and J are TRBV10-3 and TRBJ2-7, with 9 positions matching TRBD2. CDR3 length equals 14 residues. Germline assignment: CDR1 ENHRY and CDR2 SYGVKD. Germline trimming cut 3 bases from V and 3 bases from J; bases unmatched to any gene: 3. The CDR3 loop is CAISDPSGNYEQYF. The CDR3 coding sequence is TGTGCCATCAGTGACCCTAGCGGGAACTACGAGCAGTACTTC.

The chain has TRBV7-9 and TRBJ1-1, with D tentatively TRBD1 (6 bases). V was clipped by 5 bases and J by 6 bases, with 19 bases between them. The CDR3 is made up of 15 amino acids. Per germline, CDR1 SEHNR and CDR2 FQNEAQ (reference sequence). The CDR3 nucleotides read TGTGCCAGCAGCCCCACCGGCAGGGGAGCTCCTGAAGCTTTCTTT. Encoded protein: CASSPTGRGAPEAFF. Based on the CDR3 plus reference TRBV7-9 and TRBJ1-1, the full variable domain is DTGVSQNPRHKITKRGQNVTFRCDPISEHNRLYWYRQTLGQGPEFLTYFQNEAQLEKSRLLSDRFSAERPKGSFSTLEIQRTEQGDSAMYLCASSPTGRGAPEAFFGQGTRLTVV.

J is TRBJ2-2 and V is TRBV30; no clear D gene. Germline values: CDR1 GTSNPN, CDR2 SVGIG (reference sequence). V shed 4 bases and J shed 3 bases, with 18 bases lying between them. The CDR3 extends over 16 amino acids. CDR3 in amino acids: CAWTAEPVWDTGELFF. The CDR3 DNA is TGTGCCTGGACCGCGGAACCCGTTTGGGACACCGGGGAGCTGTTTTTT.

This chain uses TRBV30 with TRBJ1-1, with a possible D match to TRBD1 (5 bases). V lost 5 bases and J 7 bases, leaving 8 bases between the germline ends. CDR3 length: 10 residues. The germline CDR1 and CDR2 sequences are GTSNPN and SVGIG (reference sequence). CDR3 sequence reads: CAWWGGEAFF. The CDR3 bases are TGTGCCTGGTGGGGGGGTGAAGCTTTCTTT.

The CDR3 DNA reads as TGTGCCAGTACCCCGGACTCCACCGGGGATGAGCAGTTCTTC. It translates to CASTPDSTGDEQFF. This chain connects TRBV19 to TRBJ2-1; TRBD2 might be the D (5 bases). The CDR3 loop spans 14 amino acids. Trimming left V 7 bases short and J 8 bases short, with 18 bases between. Germline loops: CDR1 LNHDA, CDR2 SQIVND (reference sequence).

CDR3 DNA: TGTGCCAGCAGTTTGGGCTCTGGAGCGGGAGGGCCTAACATTCAGTACTTC. Its translation: CASSLGSGAGGPNIQYF. The gene calls are TRBV9 and TRBJ2-4, with TRBD2 identical over 10 bases. Germline-derived CDR1 and CDR2 are SGDLS and YYNGEE. The CDR3 sequence is 17 residues long. V dropped 5 bases and J dropped 7; count of bases not matched to a gene: 15.

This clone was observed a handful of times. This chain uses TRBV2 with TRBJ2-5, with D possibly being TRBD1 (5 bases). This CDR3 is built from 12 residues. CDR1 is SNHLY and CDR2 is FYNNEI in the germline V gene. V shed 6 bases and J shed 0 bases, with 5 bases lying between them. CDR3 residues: CASRDNQETQYF. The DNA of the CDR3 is TGTGCCAGCAGGGACAACCAAGAGACCCAGTACTTC.

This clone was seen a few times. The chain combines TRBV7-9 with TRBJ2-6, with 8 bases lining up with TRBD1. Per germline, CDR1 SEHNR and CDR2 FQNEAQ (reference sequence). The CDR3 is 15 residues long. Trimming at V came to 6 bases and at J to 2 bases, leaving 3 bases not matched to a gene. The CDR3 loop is CASSLTGAGANVLTF. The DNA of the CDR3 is TGTGCCAGCAGTTTGACAGGGGCTGGGGCCAACGTCCTGACTTTC.

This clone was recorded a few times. The CDR3 DNA is TGTGCCAGCAGTGTCAGGGAAACTTCACCCCTCCACTTT. The encoded protein is CASSVRETSPLHF. The genes are TRBV6-4 and TRBJ1-6; weak D call: TRBD1 (5 bases). V lost 4 bases and J lost 9, with 10 bases in between. The CDR3 contains 13 residues. CDR1 and CDR2 from the germline V gene are MRHNA and SNTAGT.

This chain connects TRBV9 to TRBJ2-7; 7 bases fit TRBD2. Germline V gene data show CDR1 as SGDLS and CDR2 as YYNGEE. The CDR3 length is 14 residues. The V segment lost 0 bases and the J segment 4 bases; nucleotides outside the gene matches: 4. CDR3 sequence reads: CASSVAWGGYEQYF. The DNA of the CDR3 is TGTGCCAGCAGCGTAGCGTGGGGGGGGTACGAGCAGTACTTC.

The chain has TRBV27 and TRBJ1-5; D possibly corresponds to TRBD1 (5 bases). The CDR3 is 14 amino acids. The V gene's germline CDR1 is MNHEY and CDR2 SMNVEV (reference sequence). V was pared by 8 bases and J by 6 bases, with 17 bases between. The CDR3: CASSVSGGGQPQHF. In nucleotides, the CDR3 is TGTGCCAGCTCCGTCAGTGGGGGGGGTCAGCCCCAGCATTTT.

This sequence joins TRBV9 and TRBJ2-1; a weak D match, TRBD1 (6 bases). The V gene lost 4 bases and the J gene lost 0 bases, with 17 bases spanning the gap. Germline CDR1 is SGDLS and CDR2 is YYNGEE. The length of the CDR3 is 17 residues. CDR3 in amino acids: CASSPRGSRTSYNEQFF. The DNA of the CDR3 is TGTGCCAGCAGCCCCAGGGGTAGCAGAACCTCCTACAATGAGCAGTTCTTC. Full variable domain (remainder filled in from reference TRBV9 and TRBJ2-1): DSGVTQTPKHLITATGQRVTLRCSPRSGDLSVYWYQQSLDQGLQFLIQYYNGEERAKGNILERFSAQQFPDLHSELNLSSLELGDSALYFCASSPRGSRTSYNEQFFGPGTRLTVL.

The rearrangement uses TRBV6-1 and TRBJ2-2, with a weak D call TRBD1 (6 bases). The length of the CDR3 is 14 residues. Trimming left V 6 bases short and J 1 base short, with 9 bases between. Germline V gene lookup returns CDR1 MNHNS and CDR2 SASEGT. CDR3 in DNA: TGTGCCAGCAGCATGGACAGGAACACCGGGGAGCTGTTTTTT. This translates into CASSMDRNTGELFF.

This CDR3 reads CASSLGVTATFGNTIYF. The CDR3 DNA reads as TGCGCCAGCAGCTTGGGTGTGACAGCCACCTTTGGAAACACCATATATTTT. J is TRBJ1-3 and V is TRBV5-1; perhaps TRBD1 as D (5 bases). Between the trimmed V and J ends, which lost 0 bases and 3 bases, there was a span of 16 bases. Germline loops: CDR1 SGHRS, CDR2 YFSETQ. CDR3 length: 17 residues.

The CDR3 sequence is CASSGPGQGAAGYTF. For the CDR3, the DNA is TGTGCCAGCAGCGGCCCGGGACAGGGGGCAGCTGGCTACACCTTC. The J gene is TRBJ1-2, the V gene TRBV9; TRBD1 agrees at 12 bases. In germline, CDR1 is SGDLS, CDR2 YYNGEE. This CDR3 spans 15 amino acids. The J segment lost 7 bases and the V segment lost 3 bases, leaving 7 bases of the junction unmatched.

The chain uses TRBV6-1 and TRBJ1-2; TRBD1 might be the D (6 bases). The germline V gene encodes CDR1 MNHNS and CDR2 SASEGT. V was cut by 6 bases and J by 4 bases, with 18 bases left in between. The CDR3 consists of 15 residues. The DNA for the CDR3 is TGTGCCAGCAGACAAGGTCACACAGGGCTCTATGGCTACACCTTC. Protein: CASRQGHTGLYGYTF.

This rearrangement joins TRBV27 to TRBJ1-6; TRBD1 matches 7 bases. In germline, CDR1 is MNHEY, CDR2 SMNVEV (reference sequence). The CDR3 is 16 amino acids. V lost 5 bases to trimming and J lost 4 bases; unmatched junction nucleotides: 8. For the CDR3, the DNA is TGTGCCAGCAGTCTCAACAGGGGAGGTTATAATTCACCCCTCCACTTT. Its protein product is CASSLNRGGYNSPLHF.

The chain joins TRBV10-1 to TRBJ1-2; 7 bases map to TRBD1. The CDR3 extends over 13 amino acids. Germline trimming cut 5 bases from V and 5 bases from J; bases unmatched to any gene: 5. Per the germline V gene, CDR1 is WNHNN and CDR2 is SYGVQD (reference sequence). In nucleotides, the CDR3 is TGCGCCAGCAGTTCGACAGGGAATTATGGCTACACCTTC. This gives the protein CASSSTGNYGYTF.

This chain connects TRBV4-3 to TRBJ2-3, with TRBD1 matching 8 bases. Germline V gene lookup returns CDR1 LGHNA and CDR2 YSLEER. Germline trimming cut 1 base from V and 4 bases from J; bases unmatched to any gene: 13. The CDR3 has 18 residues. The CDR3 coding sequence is TGCGCCAGCAGCCAAGGTATGGACAGGGTCATTCCAGCAGATACGCAGTATTTT. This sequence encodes CASSQGMDRVIPADTQYF.

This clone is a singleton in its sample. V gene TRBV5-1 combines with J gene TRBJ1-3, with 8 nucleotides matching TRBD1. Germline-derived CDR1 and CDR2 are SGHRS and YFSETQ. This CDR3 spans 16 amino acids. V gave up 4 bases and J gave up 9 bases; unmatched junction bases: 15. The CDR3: CASSPWGGVQGVTIYF. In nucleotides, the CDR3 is TGCGCCAGCAGCCCTTGGGGGGGGGTACAGGGGGTCACCATATATTTT.

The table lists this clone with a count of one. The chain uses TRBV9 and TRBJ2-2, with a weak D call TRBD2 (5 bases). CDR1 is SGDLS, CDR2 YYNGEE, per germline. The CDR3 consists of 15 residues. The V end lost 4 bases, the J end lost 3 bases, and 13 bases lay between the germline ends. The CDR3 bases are TGTGCCAGCAGCCCTCTTGCGGGTTACACCGGGGAGCTGTTTTTT. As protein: CASSPLAGYTGELFF.